The 23 T cell receptor beta chains listed next were all sequenced from one sample in a study of response to subunit inactivated influenza vaccine. TCRdb re-analysed the RT-PCR reads in MiXCR, keeping a single row per CDR3 protein. There are 150,000 to 200,000 distinct CDR3 sequences in the sample; about a tenth occur only once, and roughly 12% lies in the top ten. The specimen was non-naive T cells sorted from PBMCs, collected about 40 days after vaccination. The receptors were sampled from a man in his forties or fifties who received an inactivated influenza vaccine.

This clonotype was detected only a few times. The rearrangement joins TRBV29-1 to TRBJ2-7; 10 bases line up with TRBD1. The CDR3 is made up of 13 amino acids. CDR1 is SQVTM, CDR2 ANQGSEA, per germline. The V gene end was trimmed by 2 bases and the J gene end by 5 bases; junction bases not matched to a gene: 3. CDR3 amino acids: CSVEFDRGHEQYF. The CDR3 DNA reads as TGCAGCGTTGAATTCGACAGGGGGCACGAGCAGTACTTC.

The J gene is TRBJ1-6, the V gene TRBV20-1; D is undetermined. V was clipped by 0 bases and J by 0 bases, with 12 bases between them. Per germline, CDR1 DFQATT and CDR2 SNEGSKA (reference sequence). The CDR3 is 17 residues long. CDR3: CSAREQRFSSYNSPLHF. CDR3 nucleotides: TGCAGTGCTAGAGAACAGCGATTCAGCTCCTATAATTCACCCCTCCACTTT.

By its share, this clonotype is medium-sized (0.01 to 0.1%). The gene calls are TRBV3-1 and TRBJ2-7; TRBD1 aligns across 9 bases. CDR1 LGHDT and CDR2 YNNKEL come from the germline V gene (reference sequence). The CDR3 covers 15 residues. After removal of 3 bases from V and 5 bases from J, the junction contained 8 bases not matched to a gene. The CDR3 protein is CASSHTGQGNNEQYF. The CDR3 region has the DNA TGTGCCAGCAGCCATACAGGACAGGGGAACAACGAGCAGTACTTC.

V gene TRBV2 combines with J gene TRBJ2-1; 11 bases are a match to TRBD2. The germline gives CDR1 SNHLY, CDR2 FYNNEI. The CDR3 length is 15 residues. The V gene end was trimmed by 6 bases and the J gene end by 2 bases; junction bases not matched to a gene: 3. CDR3 sequence: CASRALAGAYNEQFF. CDR3 nucleotides: TGTGCCAGCAGAGCACTAGCGGGGGCCTACAATGAGCAGTTCTTC.

This clonotype was seen a few times. J is TRBJ1-5 and V is TRBV7-8; TRBD1 matches at 9 bases. CDR1 is SGHVS, CDR2 FQNEAQ, per germline. The ends lost 1 base at V and 1 base at J; junction bases unmatched: 5. The CDR3 extends over 17 amino acids. The CDR3 is CASSLVQGARSNQPQHF. CDR3 DNA: TGTGCCAGCAGCTTAGTACAGGGGGCGAGGAGCAATCAGCCCCAGCATTTT.

This clonotype was seen ten or more times. This sequence joins TRBV13 and TRBJ1-2; 11 nucleotides match TRBD1. This CDR3 is built from 13 residues. Germline CDR1 and CDR2: PRHDT and FYEKMQ (reference sequence). V lost 5 bases, J lost 6 bases, and 2 bases stayed unmatched. The CDR3 DNA is TGTGCCAGCAGCCGGGGACAGGGGGATGGCTACACCTTC. The encoded protein is CASSRGQGDGYTF. The whole variable domain, filled in from reference TRBV13 and TRBJ1-2, reads AAGVIQSPRHLIKEKRETATLKCYPIPRHDTVYWYQQGPGQDPQFLISFYEKMQSDKGSIPDRFSAQQFSDYHSELNMSSLELGDSALYFCASSRGQGDGYTFGSGTRLTVV.

V and J are TRBV9 and TRBJ2-3; D unresolved. The CDR3 covers 13 residues. The V end lost 0 bases, the J end lost 5 bases, and 7 bases lay between the germline ends. Germline V CDR1 and CDR2: SGDLS, YYNGEE. The CDR3 DNA sequence: TGTGCCAGCAGCGTAGCTTTCAGAGATACGCAGTATTTT. Protein sequence: CASSVAFRDTQYF.

The chain employs TRBV6-6 and TRBJ2-4; unclear D gene. The germline gives CDR1 MNHNY, CDR2 SVGAGI (reference sequence). The CDR3 sequence is 13 residues long. The V gene lost 5 bases and the J gene lost 4 bases, with 9 bases spanning the gap. The CDR3 loop is CASSPELKNIQYF. CDR3 coding DNA: TGTGCCAGCAGTCCCGAGCTTAAAAACATTCAGTACTTC.

The gene calls are TRBV29-1 and TRBJ1-2; 7 nucleotides line up with TRBD1. The J segment lost 0 bases and the V segment lost 6 bases, leaving 4 bases of the junction unmatched. Germline CDR1 reads SQVTM; CDR2 reads ANQGSEA. This CDR3 spans 13 amino acids. The CDR3: CSVSTGANYGYTF. DNA of the CDR3: TGCAGCGTCTCCACAGGGGCTAACTATGGCTACACCTTC.

This clonotype came up many times. The chain employs TRBV12-3 or TRBV12-4 and TRBJ1-6, with D possibly matching TRBD1 (5 bases). This CDR3 region has 14 residues. V shed 6 bases and J shed 10 bases, with 16 bases lying between them. The CDR3 DNA is TGTGCCAGCAGCCCTGGGGGGGGAGGATCACCCCTCCACTTT. Its protein is CASSPGGGGSPLHF.

This sequence joins TRBV10-3 and TRBJ1-2, with a possible D match to TRBD1 (6 bases). Deletions cut 8 bases from V and 8 bases from J, with 18 bases between. Per the germline V gene, CDR1 is ENHRY and CDR2 is SYGVKD. The CDR3 has 13 amino acids. CDR3 bases: TGTGCCATCGGGGGGCCGGTGGAAGGCGGCTACACCTTC. Protein sequence: CAIGGPVEGGYTF.

This rearrangement joins TRBV29-1 to TRBJ2-7, with D unresolved. The CDR3 extends over 11 amino acids. The V end was cut by 4 bases, the J end by 3 bases, with 7 bases between. The germline V gene has CDR1 SQVTM and CDR2 ANQGSEA. The CDR3 DNA is TGCAGCGTTGCATCCAGCTACGAGCAGTACTTC. Its protein product is CSVASSYEQYF.

The chain employs TRBV18 and TRBJ2-2, with D unresolved. This CDR3 contains 12 residues. The germline V gene has CDR1 KGHSH and CDR2 LQKENI. The ends were cut back, 3 bases at V and 4 bases at J, with 3 bases in the middle. In DNA, the CDR3 is TGTGCCAGCTCACCCGCCACCGGGGAGCTGTTTTTT. Its protein is CASSPATGELFF.

This clonotype was found a few times. This chain connects TRBV6-2 or TRBV6-3 to TRBJ2-3; possibly TRBD1 or TRBD2 for D (5 bases each). Per germline, CDR1 MNHEY and CDR2 SVGEGT. The V end lost 2 bases, the J end lost 2 bases, and 11 bases lay between the germline ends. The CDR3 has 15 residues. As DNA, the CDR3 is TGTGCCAGCAGTTACGGGTGGGGGTACACAGATACGCAGTATTTT. It specifies CASSYGWGYTDTQYF.

V usage is TRBV5-1 and J usage is TRBJ1-1; no definite D call. V dropped 4 bases and J dropped 9 bases, with 16 bases sitting between them. Germline CDR1 SGHRS, CDR2 YFSETQ. This CDR3 is built from 13 residues. The CDR3 is CASSKETLVQAFF. CDR3 bases: TGCGCCAGCAGCAAGGAGACTTTGGTCCAAGCTTTCTTT.

Concerning this clonotype: Given a much more abundant clone one base away, this may be a read error. The chain employs TRBV3-1 and TRBJ1-1, with D perhaps TRBD1 (6 bases). V lost 1 base, J lost 0 bases, and 15 bases lay in between. The CDR3 is made up of 17 amino acids. Germline CDR1 is LGHDT and CDR2 is YNNKEL (reference sequence). CDR3 nucleotide sequence: TGTGCCAGCAGCCAAGGGGGGCCATGGATCATGAACACTGAAGCTTTCTTT. This encodes CASSQGGPWIMNTEAFF.

This clonotype came up a few times. The chain recombines TRBV6-5 with TRBJ1-4, with D possibly being TRBD1 (5 bases). CDR1 MNHEY and CDR2 SVGAGI come from the germline V gene. Trimming removed 2 bases at V and 3 bases at J, with 16 bases between. The CDR3 contains 17 residues. The CDR3 here is CASSYLRVPGPNEKLFF. CDR3 bases: TGTGCCAGCAGTTACCTCCGCGTTCCGGGGCCTAATGAAAAACTGTTTTTT.

The chain uses TRBV6-1 and TRBJ2-1, with 13 bases fitting TRBD2. The J segment lost 9 bases and the V segment lost 10 bases, leaving 9 bases of the junction unmatched. Germline CDR1 reads MNHNS; CDR2 reads SASEGT. The CDR3 spans 14 residues. The CDR3 loop is CATTGTSGIGEQFF. The CDR3 DNA reads TGTGCCACCACCGGGACTAGCGGGATAGGTGAGCAGTTCTTC.

The chain links TRBV20-1 to TRBJ2-2; a weak D match, TRBD1 (5 bases). Trimming took 1 base from V and 6 from J, leaving 12 bases between them. Germline CDR1 and CDR2: DFQATT and SNEGSKA (reference sequence). The CDR3 contains 14 residues. The CDR3 DNA follows: TGCAGTGCTAGAGTGGGGAAAGGGGCCGGGGAGCTGTTTTTT. This translates into CSARVGKGAGELFF.

This chain uses TRBV30 with TRBJ2-3; 10 bases agree with TRBD1. CDR3 length: 12 amino acids. Per the germline V gene, CDR1 is GTSNPN and CDR2 is SVGIG (reference sequence). V dropped 8 bases and J dropped 4; count of bases not matched to a gene: 3. The CDR3 spells CARQGAPDTQYF. The CDR3 nucleotides are TGTGCCCGACAGGGGGCCCCAGATACGCAGTATTTT.

This clonotype was recorded at least ten times. The V gene is TRBV29-1, the J gene TRBJ2-3; the D is unclear. Trimming shortened V by 6 bases and J by 4 bases, and 20 bases separated the two germline ends. Germline CDR1 SQVTM, CDR2 ANQGSEA. CDR3 length: 15 residues. CDR3 sequence reads: CSVEQGFDTPDTQYF. CDR3 nucleotides: TGCAGCGTAGAGCAAGGGTTTGACACCCCAGATACGCAGTATTTT.

Within the sample, this clonotype is medium-sized. The DNA for the CDR3 is TGTGCCAGCAGCTTGGGACAGGGGAACACTGAAGCTTTCTTT. This encodes CASSLGQGNTEAFF. The gene calls are TRBV12-3 or TRBV12-4 and TRBJ1-1; 9 bases align to TRBD1. The CDR3 totals 14 residues. The V and J ends lost 6 bases and 1 base, in that order; junction bases with no gene match: 3.

The rearrangement joins TRBV7-2 to TRBJ2-3, with D tentatively TRBD2 (5 bases). V lost 5 bases to trimming and J lost 5 bases, with 14 bases between them. CDR3 length: 14 residues. Germline CDR1 reads SGHTA; CDR2 reads FQGNSA. The CDR3 DNA sequence: TGTGCCAGCAGCCCCTGGGCGGCGGGAGATACGCAGTATTTT. This codes for CASSPWAAGDTQYF.